This T cell receptor beta chain was recovered during a study of blood T cell repertoires in COVID-19. Whole-study context: Sources were T cells, B-cell-depleted T cells, or PBMCs; the material itself was cDNA or gDNA.

Per the authors' pipeline: Estimates of nucleated cell counts were drawn from the amplification of reference gene primers. TCRdb's copy holds only in-frame clones and misses some; the assay was immunoSEQ multiplex PCR. V and J calls and clone size come straight from that table; D and trimming were deduced from the DNA. There are roughly 77,000 clones in the sample; 76% occur only once, and 14% to 15% lies in the top ten. V lost 6 bases and J lost 5; bases outside the gene matches: 3. Germline V gene lookup returns CDR1 ENHRY and CDR2 SYGVKD. The CDR3 runs to 14 residues. Seattle patients were enrolled during active infection and followed longitudinally.

The TCR sequence derives from a man aged 55 to 70 with COVID-19, enrolled during active disease. The sequenced sample consisted of peripheral blood. The gene calls are TRBV10-3 and TRBJ1-6; 8 nucleotides match TRBD1. The CDR3 region has the DNA TGTGCCATCAGCGAACAGGGGGATAATTCACCCCTCCACTTT. This encodes CAISEQGDNSPLHF.